These T cell receptor beta chains were read from a single sample in a study of OX40 agonist ivuxolimab in advanced cancers. The data were produced by immunoSEQ multiplex PCR, yet TCRdb's version contains in-frame clones alone and is incomplete. This table has tens of thousands of clones, 70% to 90% appearing once. Sequencing used CD4+ or CD8+ T cells sorted from blood, obtained in a trial of the OX40 agonist ivuxolimab. Receptors were obtained from an adult with an advanced solid tumor such as melanoma, head and neck, liver or kidney cancer. Each CDR3 is given with its conserved first and last residue. Fields, in order: J gene, V gene, D gene, clone size, CDR3 DNA, CDR3 protein. D genes are given only for firm matches. A clone size is listed for some rows: how often the clone was seen (once, few, many), or a class if it is expanded.

>TRBJ1-1|TRBV4-1|-|-
TGCGCCAGCAGCCAAGCTAACCGGCGGTTGAACACTGAAGCTTTCTTT
CASSQANRRLNTEAFF
>TRBJ2-2|TRBV2|TRBD2|-
TGTGCCAGCAAGCGGGAGGCCGGGGAGCTGTTTTTT
CASKREAGELFF
>TRBJ2-7|TRBV30|TRBD1|-
TGTGCCTGGAGTCAGGACAGGGGGCTTTGGGAGCAGTACTTC
CAWSQDRGLWEQYF
>TRBJ1-2|TRBV30|TRBD1|-
TGTGCCTGGAGTGTACAGGGGGTGAAAGGCTACACCTTC
CAWSVQGVKGYTF
>TRBJ2-7|TRBV6-6|-|once
TGTGCCAGCAGTCAAACAGGGTTCGAGCAGTACTTC
CASSQTGFEQYF
>TRBJ1-4|TRBV30|-|-
TGTGCCTGGAGTGCCACAGGGCCGAATGAAAAACTGTTTTTT
CAWSATGPNEKLFF
>TRBJ2-1|TRBV28|TRBD2|-
TGTGCCAGCAGGTCAGGGAAAAGCGGGAGGGGGTACAATGAGCAGTTCTTC
CASRSGKSGRGYNEQFF
>TRBJ2-7|TRBV28|-|-
TGTGCCAGCAGTTTGGAGGGGGCCGAGCAGTACTTC
CASSLEGAEQYF
>TRBJ1-2|TRBV7-9|TRBD1|-
TGTGCCAGCAGCTTAGCGCTGGCGACAGGGGGAGATGGCTACACCTTC
CASSLALATGGDGYTF
>TRBJ2-1|TRBV19|TRBD2|-
TGTGCCAGTAGTGCAGGACTAGCGGGAGGGGACAATGAGCAGTTCTTC
CASSAGLAGGDNEQFF
>TRBJ2-1|TRBV5-1|-|-
TGCGCCAGCAGCTTGGCCATAAGGAATGAGCAGTTCTTC
CASSLAIRNEQFF
>TRBJ2-7|TRBV5-1|-|-
TGCGCCAGCAGCGCCCTTGGGAGCTCCTACGAGCAGTACTTC
CASSALGSSYEQYF
>TRBJ1-5|TRBV21-1|-|-
TGTGCCAGCAGCAAAGCAGGGCAGTTCAATCAGCCCCAGCATTTT
CASSKAGQFNQPQHF
>TRBJ2-1|TRBV29-1|-|-
TGCAGCGCCAGGGGGGGCTCCGATGAGCAGTTCTTC
CSARGGSDEQFF
>TRBJ2-7|TRBV5-4|TRBD2|-
TGTGCCAGCAGCTTGGAACTAGCGGGAGCCTACGAGCAGTACTTC
CASSLELAGAYEQYF